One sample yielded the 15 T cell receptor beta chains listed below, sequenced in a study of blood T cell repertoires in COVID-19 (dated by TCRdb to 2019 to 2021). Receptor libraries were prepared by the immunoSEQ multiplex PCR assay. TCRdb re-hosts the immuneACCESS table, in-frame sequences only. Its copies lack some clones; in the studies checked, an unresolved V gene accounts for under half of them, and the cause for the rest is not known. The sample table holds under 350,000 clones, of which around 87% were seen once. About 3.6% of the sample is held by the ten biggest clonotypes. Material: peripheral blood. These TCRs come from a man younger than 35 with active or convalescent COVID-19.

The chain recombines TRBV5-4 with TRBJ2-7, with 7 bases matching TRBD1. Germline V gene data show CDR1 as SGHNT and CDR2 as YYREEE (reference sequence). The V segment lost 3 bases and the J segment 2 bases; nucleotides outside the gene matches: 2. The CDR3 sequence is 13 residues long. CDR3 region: CASSWQGAYEQYF. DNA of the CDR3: TGTGCCAGCAGCTGGCAGGGGGCCTACGAGCAGTACTTC.

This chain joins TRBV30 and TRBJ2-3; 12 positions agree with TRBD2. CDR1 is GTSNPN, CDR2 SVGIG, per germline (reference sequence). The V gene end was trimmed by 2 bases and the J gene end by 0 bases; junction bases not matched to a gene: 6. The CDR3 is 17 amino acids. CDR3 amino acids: CAWSLASGGDSTDTQYF. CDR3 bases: TGTGCCTGGAGTCTTGCTAGCGGGGGGGACAGCACAGATACGCAGTATTTT. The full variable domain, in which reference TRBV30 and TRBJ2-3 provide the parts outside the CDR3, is SQTIHQWPATLVQPVGSPLSLECTVEGTSNPNLYWYRQAAGRGLQLLFYSVGIGQISSEVPQNLSASRPQDRQFILSSKKLLLSDSGFYLCAWSLASGGDSTDTQYFGPGTRLTVL.

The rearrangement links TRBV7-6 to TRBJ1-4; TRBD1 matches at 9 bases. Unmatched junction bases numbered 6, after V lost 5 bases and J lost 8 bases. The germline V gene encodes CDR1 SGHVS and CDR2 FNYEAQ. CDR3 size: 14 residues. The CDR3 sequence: CASSQGTGKEKLFF. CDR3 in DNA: TGTGCCAGCAGCCAAGGGACAGGGAAGGAAAAACTGTTTTTT. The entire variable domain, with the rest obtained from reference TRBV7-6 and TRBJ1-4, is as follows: GAGVSQSPRYKVTKRGQDVALRCDPISGHVSLYWYRQALGQGPEFLTYFNYEAQQDKSGLPNDRFSAERPEGSISTLTIQRTEQRDSAMYRCASSQGTGKEKLFFGSGTQLSVL.

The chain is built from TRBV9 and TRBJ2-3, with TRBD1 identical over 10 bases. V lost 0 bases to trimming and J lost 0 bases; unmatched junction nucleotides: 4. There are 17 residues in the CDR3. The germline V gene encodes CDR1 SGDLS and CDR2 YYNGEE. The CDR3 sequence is CASSVVGDRGSTDTQYF. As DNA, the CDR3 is TGTGCCAGCAGCGTAGTGGGGGACAGGGGCAGCACAGATACGCAGTATTTT.

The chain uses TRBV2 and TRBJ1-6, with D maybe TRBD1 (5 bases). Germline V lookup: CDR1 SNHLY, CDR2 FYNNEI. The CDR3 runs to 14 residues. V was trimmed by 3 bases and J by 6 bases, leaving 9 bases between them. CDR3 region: CASSDGQGNSPLHF. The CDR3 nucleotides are TGTGCCAGCAGTGATGGGCAGGGTAATTCACCCCTCCACTTT.

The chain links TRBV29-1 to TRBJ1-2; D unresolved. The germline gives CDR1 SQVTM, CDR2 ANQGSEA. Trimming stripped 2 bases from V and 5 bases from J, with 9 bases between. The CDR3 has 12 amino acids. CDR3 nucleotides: TGCAGCGTTGAACCAGAATCTTATGGCTACACCTTC. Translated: CSVEPESYGYTF.

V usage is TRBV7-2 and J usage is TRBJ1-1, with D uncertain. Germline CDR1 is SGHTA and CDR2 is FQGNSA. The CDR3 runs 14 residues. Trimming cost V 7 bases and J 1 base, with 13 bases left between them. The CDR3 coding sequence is TGTGCCAGCACCGGGATAGCCAGGAACACTGAAGCTTTCTTT. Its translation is CASTGIARNTEAFF.

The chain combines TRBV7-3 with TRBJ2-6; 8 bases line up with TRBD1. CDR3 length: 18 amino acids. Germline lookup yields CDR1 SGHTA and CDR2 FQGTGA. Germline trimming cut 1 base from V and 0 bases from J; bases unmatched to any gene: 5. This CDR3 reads CASSLNPGGVSGANVLTF. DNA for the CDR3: TGTGCCAGCAGCTTAAACCCAGGGGGCGTCTCTGGGGCCAACGTCCTGACTTTC.

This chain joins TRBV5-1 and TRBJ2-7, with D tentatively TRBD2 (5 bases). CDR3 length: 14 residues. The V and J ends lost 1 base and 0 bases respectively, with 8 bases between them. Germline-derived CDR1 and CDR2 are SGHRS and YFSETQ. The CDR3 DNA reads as TGCGCCAGCAGCTTGATGGGGAGCTCCTACGAGCAGTACTTC. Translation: CASSLMGSSYEQYF.

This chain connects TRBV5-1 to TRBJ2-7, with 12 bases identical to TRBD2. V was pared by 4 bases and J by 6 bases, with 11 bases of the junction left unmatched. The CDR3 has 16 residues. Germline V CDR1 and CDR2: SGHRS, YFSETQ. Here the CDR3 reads CASSPHHLAGGLEQYF. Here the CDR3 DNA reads TGCGCCAGCAGCCCCCACCATCTAGCGGGGGGGCTCGAGCAGTACTTC. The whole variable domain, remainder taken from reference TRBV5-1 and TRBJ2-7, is KAGVTQTPRYLIKTRGQQVTLSCSPISGHRSVSWYQQTPGQGLQFLFEYFSETQRNKGNFPGRFSGRQFSNSRSEMNVSTLELGDSALYLCASSPHHLAGGLEQYFGPGTRLTVT.

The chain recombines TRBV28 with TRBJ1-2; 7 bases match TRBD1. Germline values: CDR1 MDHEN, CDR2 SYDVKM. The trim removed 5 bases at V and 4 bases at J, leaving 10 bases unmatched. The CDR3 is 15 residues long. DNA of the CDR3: TGTGCCAGCAGTCCGCAAGCCGGGACAGCCTATGGCTACACCTTC. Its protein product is CASSPQAGTAYGYTF.

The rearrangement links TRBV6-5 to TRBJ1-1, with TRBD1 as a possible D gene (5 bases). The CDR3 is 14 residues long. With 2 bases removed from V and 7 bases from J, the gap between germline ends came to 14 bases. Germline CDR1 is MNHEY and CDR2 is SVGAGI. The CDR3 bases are TGTGCCAGCAGTTACACTATGGAGGGGTATGAAGCTTTCTTT. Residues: CASSYTMEGYEAFF.

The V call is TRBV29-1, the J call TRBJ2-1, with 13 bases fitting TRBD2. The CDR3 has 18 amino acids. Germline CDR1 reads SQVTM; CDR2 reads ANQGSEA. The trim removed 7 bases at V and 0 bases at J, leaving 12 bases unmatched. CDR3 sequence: CSAIPGLAGSISYNEQFF. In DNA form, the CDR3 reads TGCAGCGCTATACCGGGACTAGCGGGGAGTATCTCCTACAATGAGCAGTTCTTC.

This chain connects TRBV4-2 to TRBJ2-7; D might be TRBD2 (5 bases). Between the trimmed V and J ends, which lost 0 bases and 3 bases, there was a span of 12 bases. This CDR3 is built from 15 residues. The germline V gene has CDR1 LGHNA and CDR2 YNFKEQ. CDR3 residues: CASSQDSAGGYEQYF. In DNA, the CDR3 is TGTGCCAGCAGCCAAGATAGCGCCGGAGGCTACGAGCAGTACTTC.

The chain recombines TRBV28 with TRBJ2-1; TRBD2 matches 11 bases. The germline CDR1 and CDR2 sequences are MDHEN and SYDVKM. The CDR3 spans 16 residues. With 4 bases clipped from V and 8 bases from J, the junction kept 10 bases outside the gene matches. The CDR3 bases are TGTGCCAGCAGTTCTTTAGCGGGAGGGCCGAACTATGAGCAGTTCTTC. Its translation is CASSSLAGGPNYEQFF.